The next 16 T cell receptor beta chains were all read from a single sample in a study of graft-versus-host responses after intestinal transplantation. Sequencing used immunoSEQ multiplex PCR; TCRdb keeps in-frame clones, though not all of them. The sample shows 100,000 or so clones, roughly nine tenths of them seen only once. These receptors' antigens are unknown. Sequencing used unstimulated CD4+ T cells sorted from spleen or lymph node cells, obtained before transplant. The receptor source for this set is a human donor who was the organ donor for an intestinal transplant.

The CDR3: CASGRSNTEAFF. Written as DNA, the CDR3 is TGTGCCAGTGGCAGGTCGAACACTGAAGCTTTCTTT. The rearrangement uses TRBV19 and TRBJ1-1; no reliable D call. The V and J ends lost 8 bases and 1 base respectively, with 8 bases between them. The CDR3 totals 12 residues. CDR1 and CDR2 from the germline V gene are LNHDA and SQIVND (reference sequence).

This clone was seen only once. The genes are TRBV30 and TRBJ2-2; possibly TRBD2 for D (5 bases). V lost 8 bases, J lost 1 base, and 17 bases lay in between. Looked up from germline, CDR1 is GTSNPN and CDR2 is SVGIG (reference sequence). The CDR3 totals 15 residues. The CDR3 DNA follows: TGTGCCACGCGCCTCGGACTCCTGAACACCGGGGAGCTGTTTTTT. It translates to CATRLGLLNTGELFF.

CDR3 protein: CATSWSGVDTGELFF. CDR3 in DNA: TGTGCCACCAGCTGGTCCGGGGTCGACACCGGGGAGCTGTTTTTT. V usage is TRBV15 and J usage is TRBJ2-2, with D maybe TRBD2 (5 bases). With 5 bases removed from V and 3 bases from J, the gap between germline ends came to 13 bases. The CDR3 is 15 amino acids. CDR1 LNHNV and CDR2 YYDKDF come from the germline V gene (reference sequence). Using reference TRBV15 and TRBJ2-2 for the parts outside the CDR3, the full variable domain is DAMVIQNPRYQVTQFGKPVTLSCSQTLNHNVMYWYQQKSSQAPKLLFHYYDKDFNNEADTPDNFQSRRPNTSFCFLDIRSPGLGDTAMYLCATSWSGVDTGELFFGEGSRLTVL.

This clone occurred a few times. This chain connects TRBV7-9 to TRBJ2-7, with 9 bases aligning to TRBD1. The CDR3 is made up of 16 amino acids. The germline V gene has CDR1 SEHNR and CDR2 FQNEAQ (reference sequence). V dropped 4 bases and J dropped 4; count of bases not matched to a gene: 11. CDR3 in DNA: TGTGCCAGCAGCTCCGTAAGGGGACAGGGACTGTACGAGCAGTACTTC. It specifies CASSSVRGQGLYEQYF.

This chain links TRBV19 with TRBJ1-5; TRBD1 might be the D (6 bases). This CDR3 has 16 amino acids. V was pared by 3 bases and J by 0 bases, with 12 bases between. The germline V gene has CDR1 LNHDA and CDR2 SQIVND (reference sequence). The CDR3 nucleotides are TGTGCCAGTAGTATTGGGACACTTTATAGCAATCAGCCCCAGCATTTT. Amino acid sequence: CASSIGTLYSNQPQHF.

The chain links TRBV13 to TRBJ2-7; 8 nucleotides line up with TRBD1. The germline gives CDR1 PRHDT, CDR2 FYEKMQ (reference sequence). V lost 3 bases to trimming and J lost 2 bases; unmatched junction nucleotides: 6. The CDR3 spans 15 residues. The CDR3: CASSLAGTGPYEQYF. DNA of the CDR3: TGTGCCAGCAGCTTGGCCGGGACAGGTCCCTACGAGCAGTACTTC.

The rearrangement links TRBV5-1 to TRBJ1-1; 9 nucleotides line up with TRBD1. V trimming: 5 bases; J trimming: 2 bases; junction bases outside the gene matches: 7. The CDR3 totals 15 residues. Germline lookup yields CDR1 SGHRS and CDR2 YFSETQ. The CDR3 reads CASRLPGQGNTEAFF. CDR3 nucleotides: TGCGCCAGCAGGCTACCGGGACAGGGAAACACTGAAGCTTTCTTT.

The V and J genes are TRBV30 and TRBJ1-3, with TRBD1 matching 7 bases. The CDR3 length is 13 residues. V dropped 2 bases and J dropped 6; count of bases not matched to a gene: 4. The germline V gene encodes CDR1 GTSNPN and CDR2 SVGIG (reference sequence). CDR3: CAWSTGDSNTIYF. The DNA for the CDR3 is TGTGCCTGGAGTACAGGGGACTCAAACACCATATATTTT.

This clone was seen only once. The gene calls are TRBV5-5 and TRBJ1-6; a possible D gene is TRBD1 (5 bases). Germline V lookup: CDR1 SGHKS, CDR2 YYEKEE (reference sequence). This CDR3 is built from 16 residues. V was trimmed by 2 bases and J by 7 bases, leaving 16 bases between them. The CDR3 coding sequence is TGTGCCAGCAGCTTCTATATCGGGACGGGGAATTCACCCCTCCACTTT. It translates to CASSFYIGTGNSPLHF.

The rearrangement uses TRBV7-9 and TRBJ2-1, with a possible D match to TRBD1 (5 bases). V was clipped by 1 base and J by 5 bases, with 9 bases between them. The CDR3 is 14 amino acids. CDR1 and CDR2 (germline): SEHNR, FQNEAQ (reference sequence). CDR3 amino acids: CASSLGQINNEQFF. DNA for the CDR3: TGTGCCAGCAGCTTAGGACAGATAAACAATGAGCAGTTCTTC.

The gene calls are TRBV20-1 and TRBJ2-5, with a possible D match to TRBD1 (5 bases). CDR1 is DFQATT and CDR2 is SNEGSKA in the germline V gene (reference sequence). The CDR3 loop spans 11 amino acids. The V end lost 5 bases, the J end lost 3 bases, and 7 bases lay between the germline ends. The CDR3: CSAAGKETQYF. In nucleotides, the CDR3 is TGCAGTGCTGCAGGGAAAGAGACCCAGTACTTC.

A single count supports this clone. This sequence joins TRBV5-1 and TRBJ1-5; no clear D gene. This CDR3 contains 16 residues. CDR1 is SGHRS and CDR2 is YFSETQ in the germline V gene. V shed 4 bases and J shed 1 base, with 15 bases lying between them. The CDR3 spells CASSLDGSSSNQPQHF. The CDR3 DNA sequence: TGCGCCAGCAGCCTAGACGGTAGCTCGAGCAATCAGCCCCAGCATTTT.

V usage is TRBV6-1 and J usage is TRBJ1-5; D is unresolved. Germline CDR1 is MNHNS and CDR2 is SASEGT. Trimming removed 5 bases at V and 0 bases at J, with 11 bases between. CDR3 length equals 15 residues. CDR3 loop: CASSWELNSNQPQHF. The CDR3 nucleotides are TGTGCCAGCAGTTGGGAACTCAATAGCAATCAGCCCCAGCATTTT.

The chain links TRBV28 to TRBJ2-5, with D possibly being TRBD2 (5 bases). Looked up from germline, CDR1 is MDHEN and CDR2 is SYDVKM. V lost 6 bases, J lost 13 bases, and 21 bases lay in between. The CDR3 runs 13 residues. CDR3 in DNA: TGTGCCAGCAGCCCCGGGAACCCCGTTGTCGCGTACTTC. Residues: CASSPGNPVVAYF. The variable domain in full, completed from reference TRBV28 and TRBJ2-5, reads DVKVTQSSRYLVKRTGEKVFLECVQDMDHENMFWYRQDPGLGLRLIYFSYDVKMKEKGDIPEGYSVSREKKERFSLILESASTNQTSMYLCASSPGNPVVAYFGPGTRLLVL.

This clone occurred a few times. The rearrangement joins TRBV7-6 to TRBJ2-6; no definite D call. The CDR3 runs to 16 residues. Trimming shortened V by 5 bases and J by 1 base, and 12 bases separated the two germline ends. Germline loops: CDR1 SGHVS, CDR2 FNYEAQ. The CDR3 loop reads CASSASQASGANVLTF. The CDR3 nucleotides are TGTGCCAGCAGCGCAAGCCAAGCTTCTGGGGCCAACGTCCTGACTTTC.

V usage is TRBV12-5 and J usage is TRBJ2-1, with 11 bases fitting TRBD1. The germline V gene has CDR1 LGHNT and CDR2 FRNRAP. The V gene end was trimmed by 6 bases and the J gene end by 6 bases; junction bases not matched to a gene: 7. CDR3 size: 15 residues. The CDR3 loop reads CASGNRDRGGNEQFF. The CDR3 nucleotides read TGTGCTAGTGGGAACCGGGACAGGGGGGGCAATGAGCAGTTCTTC.